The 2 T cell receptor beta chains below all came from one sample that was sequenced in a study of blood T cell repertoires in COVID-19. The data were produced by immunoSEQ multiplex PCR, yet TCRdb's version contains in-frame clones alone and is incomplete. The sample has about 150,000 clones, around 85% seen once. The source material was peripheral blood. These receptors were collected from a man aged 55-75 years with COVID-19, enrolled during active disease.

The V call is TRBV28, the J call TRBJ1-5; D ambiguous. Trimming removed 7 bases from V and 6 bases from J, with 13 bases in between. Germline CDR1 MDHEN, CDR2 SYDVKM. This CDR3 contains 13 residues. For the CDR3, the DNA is TGTGCCAGCACGGGTACGATCGGTCAGCCCCAGCATTTT. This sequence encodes CASTGTIGQPQHF.

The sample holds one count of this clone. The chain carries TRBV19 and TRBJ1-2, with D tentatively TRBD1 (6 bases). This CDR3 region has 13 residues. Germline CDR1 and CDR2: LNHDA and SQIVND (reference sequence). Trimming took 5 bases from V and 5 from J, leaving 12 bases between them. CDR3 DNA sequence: TGTGCCAGTAGTGAGCGACAGGTTTATGGCTACACCTTC. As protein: CASSERQVYGYTF.